Listed here are 6 T cell receptor beta chains from one sample, sequenced in a study of T-cell reconstitution after alpha-beta-depleted transplantation in children. As it was prepared, the TCRbeta library received unique molecular identifiers. TCRdb reprocessed the PCR reads with MiXCR, giving one entry per CDR3 protein. The sample has fewer than 1 million distinct CDR3 sequences; under 20% are singletons. Sample: PBMCs, mostly from graft donor cells, taken 360 days after TCRalphabeta/CD19-depleted stem cell transplant. The source is a male patient under 18 who had a stem cell transplant for acute lymphoblastic leukemia, so the T cells may come from the graft donor.

In the case of this clonotype: At one end, the junction sequence differs from germline, possibly due to a read error. The chain combines TRBV6-1 with TRBJ1-5, with unresolved D. Germline V CDR1 and CDR2: MNHNS, SASEGT. The CDR3 totals 15 residues. CDR3 sequence (DNA): TGTGCCAGCAGGGAAGACCCCATTTCCAATCAGCCCCAGCATTTT. This sequence encodes CASREDPISNQPQHF.

This chain connects TRBV5-1 to TRBJ2-3, with D perhaps TRBD2 (5 bases). Germline lookup yields CDR1 SGHRS and CDR2 YFSETQ. CDR3 length: 13 residues. Trimming took off 5 bases at V and 3 bases at J, with 10 bases between the two ends. The CDR3 DNA reads as TGCGCCAGCAGTTGGGAGCGTACAGATACGCAGTATTTT. Encoded protein: CASSWERTDTQYF.

This clonotype has just a few counts. The rearrangement joins TRBV6-1 to TRBJ2-1; D may match TRBD1 or TRBD2 (5 bases each). The germline V gene has CDR1 MNHNS and CDR2 SASEGT. Trimming took 10 bases from V and 0 from J, leaving 13 bases between them. CDR3 size: 14 residues. As DNA, the CDR3 is TGTGCCACCCAACGGGGCCGCTCCTACAATGAGCAGTTCTTC. It codes for CATQRGRSYNEQFF.

This clonotype was counted between two and nine times. The V gene is TRBV5-1, the J gene TRBJ2-2; no reliable D call. Germline V CDR1 and CDR2: SGHRS, YFSETQ. The CDR3 runs 11 residues. Trimming stripped 7 bases from V and 7 bases from J, with 8 bases between. For the CDR3, the DNA is TGCGCCAGCGGAGATCTCGGGGAGCTGTTTTTT. It yields the protein CASGDLGELFF.

The table lists this clonotype with many counts. The chain combines TRBV29-1 with TRBJ1-1; 8 nucleotides line up with TRBD1. The CDR3 is 10 residues long. In germline, CDR1 is SQVTM, CDR2 ANQGSEA. V gave up 6 bases and J gave up 11 bases; unmatched junction bases: 5. CDR3 nucleotides: TGCAGCGTGGACAGGGTCTGGGCTTTCTTT. Amino acids: CSVDRVWAFF.

This chain connects TRBV11-1 to TRBJ2-2; 8 bases agree with TRBD1. Losses at the gene ends were 7 bases for V and 7 bases for J; bases not matched to a gene: 8. This CDR3 has 14 residues. Per germline, CDR1 SGHAT and CDR2 FQDESV (reference sequence). The CDR3, as DNA: TGTGCCAGCACCCGACAGGGGACGGGCGGGGAGCTGTTTTTT. This gives the protein CASTRQGTGGELFF.